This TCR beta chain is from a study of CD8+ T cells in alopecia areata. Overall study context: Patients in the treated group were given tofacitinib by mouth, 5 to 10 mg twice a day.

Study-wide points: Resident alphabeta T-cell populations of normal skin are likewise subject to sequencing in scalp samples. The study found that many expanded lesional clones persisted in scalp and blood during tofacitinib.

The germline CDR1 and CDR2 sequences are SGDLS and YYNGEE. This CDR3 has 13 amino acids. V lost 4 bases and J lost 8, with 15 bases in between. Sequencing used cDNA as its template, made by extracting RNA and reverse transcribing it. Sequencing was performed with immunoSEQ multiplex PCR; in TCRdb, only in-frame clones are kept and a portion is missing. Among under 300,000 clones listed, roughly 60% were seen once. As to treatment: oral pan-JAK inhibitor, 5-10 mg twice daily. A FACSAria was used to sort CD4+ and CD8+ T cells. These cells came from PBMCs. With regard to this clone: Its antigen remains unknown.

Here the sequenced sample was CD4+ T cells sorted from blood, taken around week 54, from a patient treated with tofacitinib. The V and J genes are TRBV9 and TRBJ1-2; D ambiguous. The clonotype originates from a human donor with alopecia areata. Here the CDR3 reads CASSPRVQKGYTF. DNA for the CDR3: TGTGCCAGCAGCCCCCGGGTACAGAAAGGCTACACCTTC.